This T cell receptor (beta chain) was sequenced during a study of T-cell memory formation after mild COVID-19. With 0 bases removed from V and 8 bases from J, the gap between germline ends came to 14 bases. CDR3 size: 14 residues. Germline values: CDR1 SGHRS, CDR2 YFSETQ. One entry per CDR3 protein results from TCRdb running MiXCR on the 5' RACE reads. The table has around 130,000 distinct CDR3 sequences, over 15% seen once; the top ten hold 5.2%. Concerning this clonotype: What it binds is not known.

Regarding the study as a whole: CD4/CD8 balance characterized clones contracting day 15 to 85, and CD4+ skew characterized later expanders.

The sample consisted of PBMCs or a T cell subset sorted from them (not recorded which). This receptor was obtained from a man between 18 and 29 years old who had mild COVID-19 (a few samples of this study predate the infection). Cell type and time point are not known. The chain uses TRBV5-1 and TRBJ1-2; unclear D gene. The CDR3 DNA is TGCGCCAGCAGCTTGGAGCGCCCCACTCAGGGCTACACCTTC. Translated, it gives CASSLERPTQGYTF.